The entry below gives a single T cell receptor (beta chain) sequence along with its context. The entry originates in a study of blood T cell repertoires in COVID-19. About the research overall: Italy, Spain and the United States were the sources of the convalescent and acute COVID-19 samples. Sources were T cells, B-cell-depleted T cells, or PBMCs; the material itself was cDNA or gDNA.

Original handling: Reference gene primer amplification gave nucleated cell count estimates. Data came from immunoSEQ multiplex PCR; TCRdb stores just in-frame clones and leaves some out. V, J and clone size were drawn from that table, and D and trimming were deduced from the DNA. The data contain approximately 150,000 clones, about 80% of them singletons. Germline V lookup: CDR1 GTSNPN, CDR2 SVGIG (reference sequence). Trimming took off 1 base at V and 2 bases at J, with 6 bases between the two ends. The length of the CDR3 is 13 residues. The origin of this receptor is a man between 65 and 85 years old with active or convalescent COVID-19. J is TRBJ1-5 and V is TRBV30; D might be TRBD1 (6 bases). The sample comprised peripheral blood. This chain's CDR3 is CAWSEGGNQPQHF. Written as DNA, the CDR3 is TGTGCCTGGAGTGAGGGGGGCAATCAGCCCCAGCATTTT. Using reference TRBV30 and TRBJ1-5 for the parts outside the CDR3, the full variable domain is SQTIHQWPATLVQPVGSPLSLECTVEGTSNPNLYWYRQAAGRGLQLLFYSVGIGQISSEVPQNLSASRPQDRQFILSSKKLLLSDSGFYLCAWSEGGNQPQHFGDGTRLSIL.